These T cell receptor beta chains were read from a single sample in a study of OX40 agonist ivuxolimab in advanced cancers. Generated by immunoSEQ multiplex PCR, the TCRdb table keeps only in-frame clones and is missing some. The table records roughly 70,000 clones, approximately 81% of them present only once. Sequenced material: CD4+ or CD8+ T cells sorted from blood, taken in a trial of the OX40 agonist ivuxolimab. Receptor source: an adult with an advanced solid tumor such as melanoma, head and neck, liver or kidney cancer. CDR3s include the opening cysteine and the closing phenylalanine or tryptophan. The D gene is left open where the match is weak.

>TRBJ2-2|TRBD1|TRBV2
CASSERVRDRVNTGELFF
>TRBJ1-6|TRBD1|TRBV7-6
CASSSGQGSNSPLHF
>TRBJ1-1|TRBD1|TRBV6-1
CASTGQGDGEAFF
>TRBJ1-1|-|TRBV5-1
CASSFEGGRNTEAFF
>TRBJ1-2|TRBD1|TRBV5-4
CASSFRTGGAYGYTF
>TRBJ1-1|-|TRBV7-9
CASSLGSGQNTEAFF
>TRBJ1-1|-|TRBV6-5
CASSGGSLNTEAFF
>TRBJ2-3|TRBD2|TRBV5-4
CASSQPSSGGRDTQYF
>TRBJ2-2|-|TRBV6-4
CASSDSGLTGELFF
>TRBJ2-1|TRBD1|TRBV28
CASRLGPRDRDYNEQFF
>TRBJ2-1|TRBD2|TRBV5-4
CASSSGTSGGDEQFF
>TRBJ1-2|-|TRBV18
CASSPTKLSNYGYTF
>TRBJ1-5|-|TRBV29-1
CSVGTNIGTQHF
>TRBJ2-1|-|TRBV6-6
CASNSGNSGNEQFF
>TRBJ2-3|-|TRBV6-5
CASGTDTQYF
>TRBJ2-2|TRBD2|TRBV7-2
CASGERGGNTGELFF
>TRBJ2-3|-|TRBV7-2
CASSLAGGPSTDTQYF
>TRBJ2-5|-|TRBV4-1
CASSRAGLQETQYF
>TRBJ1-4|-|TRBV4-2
CASSQDRGGWEEKLFF
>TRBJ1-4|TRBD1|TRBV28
CASSIGGQGSNEKLFF
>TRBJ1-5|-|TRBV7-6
CASTKGGGYNSNQPQHF
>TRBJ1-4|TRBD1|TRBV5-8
CASSLGGTGREKLFF
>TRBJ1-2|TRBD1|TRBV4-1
CASSPPGTGDYGYTF
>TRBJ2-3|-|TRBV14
CASSQVGGSTDTQYF